The sequence of this T cell receptor beta chain was determined in a study of blood T cell repertoires in COVID-19. On the study more broadly: Both acute and convalescent COVID-19 samples were obtained from the United States, Italy and Spain. Sources were T cells, B-cell-depleted T cells, or PBMCs; the material itself was cDNA or gDNA.

Per the authors' pipeline: Cell counts per sample came from amplifying reference gene primers. Repertoires were generated with immunoSEQ multiplex PCR, while TCRdb's copy carries only in-frame clones and drops some. V, J and clone size derive from that table, while D and trimming were established from the DNA sequence. This sample carries roughly 60,000 clones, almost 85% of them seen once, and the ten largest clones take roughly 3.5%. This CDR3 is 14 amino acids long. In germline, CDR1 is MNHNS, CDR2 SASEGT. The V segment lost 2 bases and the J segment 4 bases; nucleotides outside the gene matches: 4.

The clonotype was recovered from a man aged 60 to 69 with acute or convalescent COVID-19. The sequencing input was peripheral blood. V and J are TRBV6-1 and TRBJ1-2; 7 nucleotides line up with TRBD1. CDR3: CASSETGAVYGYTF. The DNA of the CDR3 is TGTGCCAGCAGTGAAACAGGGGCCGTCTATGGCTACACCTTC.